A selection of T cell receptor beta chains follows, all from one sample in a study of T cells after yellow fever vaccination. One entry per CDR3 protein results from TCRdb running MiXCR on the 5' RACE reads. The table includes some 290,000 distinct CDR3 sequences, about 10% detected once. Sequenced here: CD4+ T cells sorted from PBMCs, sampled 45 days after the yellow fever booster vaccination. The receptors originated from a man aged 18 to 35 who received the YFV17D yellow fever vaccine. Each CDR3 is given with its conserved first and last residue. The order of the fields is D gene, V gene, clone size, CDR3 length, J gene, CDR3 DNA, CDR3 protein. The D gene is left open where the match is weak. Clone sizes are given selectively: once, few, many, or a class where the clone is expanded.

TRBD1	TRBV4-1	few	17	TRBJ2-3	TGCGCCAGCAGCCAAGATCAAACAGGGGCCAGCACAGATACGCAGTATTTT	CASSQDQTGASTDTQYF
TRBD1	TRBV27	few	17	TRBJ2-2	TGTGCCAGCAGTTTATATGCTGGGACAGGGACCACCGGGGAGCTGTTTTTT	CASSLYAGTGTTGELFF
.	TRBV20-1	many	11	TRBJ2-3	TGCAGTGCTGGTAGCACAGATACGCAGTATTTT	CSAGSTDTQYF
.	TRBV13	few	14	TRBJ2-7	TGTGCCAGCAGCTTAGGGGGAGTGGCCTACGAGCAGTACTTC	CASSLGGVAYEQYF
.	TRBV27	.	13	TRBJ1-5	TGTGCCAGTAGACCGGGACACACACAGCCCCAGCATTTT	CASRPGHTQPQHF
.	TRBV7-9	many	11	TRBJ1-3	TGTGCCAGCAGCACATCCGGCACCATATATTTT	CASSTSGTIYF
.	TRBV19	.	13	TRBJ1-2	TGTGCCAGTAGGCGCCACACGATCTATGGCTACACCTTC	CASRRHTIYGYTF
.	TRBV7-8	few	15	TRBJ1-5	TGTGCCAGCAGCTTAGGTGTCGAGGGCAATCAGCCCCAGCATTTT	CASSLGVEGNQPQHF
.	TRBV20-1	few	13	TRBJ2-1	TGCAGTGCTCGAGGAGGGGGTTGGGATGAGCAGTTCTTC	CSARGGGWDEQFF
.	TRBV27	.	14	TRBJ1-2	TGTGCCAGCAGTCTACAGGGTCACCTTAATGGCTACACCTTC	CASSLQGHLNGYTF
.	TRBV11-2	few	16	TRBJ1-3	TGTGCCAGCAGCTTAGAGTATGGGGGGCTCGGAAACACCATATATTTT	CASSLEYGGLGNTIYF
.	TRBV4-1	.	13	TRBJ2-5	TGCGCCAGCAGCCCTCGGACTAAAGAGACCCAGTACTTC	CASSPRTKETQYF
.	TRBV7-2	few	16	TRBJ1-2	TGTGCCAGCAGCTTAGCCCCCGGGCAGGGTGACTATGGCTACACCTTC	CASSLAPGQGDYGYTF
.	TRBV14	few	15	TRBJ1-2	TGTGCCAGCAGCCTATCACCGGACGGAAACTATGGCTACACCTTC	CASSLSPDGNYGYTF
.	TRBV12-3/TRBV12-4	.	15	TRBJ2-3	TGTGCCAGCAGTTTCAGGTCAGCTAGCACAGATACGCAGTATTTT	CASSFRSASTDTQYF
.	TRBV12-3/TRBV12-4	.	16	TRBJ1-2	TGTGCCAGCAGCTCAACCCCCCCTATAGACAGCAATGGCTACACCTTC	CASSSTPPIDSNGYTF
.	TRBV4-2	.	14	TRBJ1-6	TGTGCCAGCAGCCAACCGGACGGTAATTCACCCCTCCACTTT	CASSQPDGNSPLHF
TRBD1	TRBV2	.	13	TRBJ2-7	TGTGCAATAAGATCTGGACAGGGTTACGAGCAGTACTTC	CAIRSGQGYEQYF
.	TRBV12-3/TRBV12-4	.	15	TRBJ2-2	TGTGCCAGCAGTCGGACAGACCTATACACCGGGGAGCTGTTTTTT	CASSRTDLYTGELFF
TRBD2	TRBV5-1	few	16	TRBJ2-5	TGCGCCAGCAGCTCTCGTAGCGGGGGCCTCCAGGGGACCCAGTACTTC	CASSSRSGGLQGTQYF
.	TRBV20-1	many	12	TRBJ1-5	TGCAGTGCTGTTTCCGGGAATCAGCCCCAGCATTTT	CSAVSGNQPQHF
.	TRBV29-1	.	13	TRBJ2-5	TGCAGCGTTGAAGCCAGTTCCCAAGAGACCCAGTACTTC	CSVEASSQETQYF
.	TRBV5-6	few	13	TRBJ2-3	TGTGCCAGCAGGAGGGAAGGGGCCTACCTGCAGTATTTT	CASRREGAYLQYF
.	TRBV7-9	.	13	TRBJ1-2	TGTGCCAGCAGCTTAGAGGGGGACTATGGCCACACCTTC	CASSLEGDYGHTF
.	TRBV18	few	15	TRBJ2-5	TGTGCCAGCTCACCAGGGCAGGCGGACCAAGAGACCCAGTACTTC	CASSPGQADQETQYF
TRBD1	TRBV4-3	.	15	TRBJ1-1	TGCGCCAGCAGCCATGCGGACAGGGACATCCCTGAAGCTTTCTTT	CASSHADRDIPEAFF
.	TRBV5-1	few	15	TRBJ1-1	TGCGCCAGCAGCCCCGGAAGGGCCCCTGATACTGAAGCTTTCTTT	CASSPGRAPDTEAFF
.	TRBV20-1	few	12	TRBJ1-2	TGCAGTGCCCGTGGGTTATCGACGGGCTACACCTTC	CSARGLSTGYTF
TRBD1	TRBV5-1	.	15	TRBJ2-5	TGCGCCAGCAGCTTGTACGGGACAGGGGGAGAGACCCAGTACTTC	CASSLYGTGGETQYF
.	TRBV3-1	few	13	TRBJ1-1	TGTGCCAGCAGCTCATGGCTGAACACTGAAGCTTTCTTT	CASSSWLNTEAFF
TRBD2	TRBV29-1	few	12	TRBJ2-1	TGCAGCGTTAATAGCGGGGGTAATGAGCAGTTCTTC	CSVNSGGNEQFF
.	TRBV20-1	few	16	TRBJ2-1	TGCAGTGCTAGCCTGAATGGGGGCGTACTATACAATGAGCAGTTCTTC	CSASLNGGVLYNEQFF
.	TRBV7-3	few	15	TRBJ2-3	TGTGCCAGCAGCGCGAAATGGGACGGAGGAGATACGCAGTATTTT	CASSAKWDGGDTQYF
TRBD1	TRBV7-6	few	15	TRBJ1-1	TGTGCCAGCAGCTTACTCTCGACAGGGGCCACTGAAGCTTTCTTT	CASSLLSTGATEAFF
TRBD1	TRBV7-2	.	16	TRBJ1-6	TGTGCCAGCAGCCCCTCAGGGGGGGAAAGGAATTCACCCCTCCACTTT	CASSPSGGERNSPLHF
TRBD1	TRBV7-8	few	16	TRBJ1-2	TGTGCCAGCAGCCGGACAGGGAGAAGTGCCGACTATGGCTACACCTTC	CASSRTGRSADYGYTF
.	TRBV3-1	many	13	TRBJ2-4	TGTGCCAGCAGCCAAGATTCAGGGAACATTCAGTACTTC	CASSQDSGNIQYF
TRBD2	TRBV5-4	few	15	TRBJ2-1	TGTGCCAGCAGCTCCCAGACTAGCGGTGACAATGAGCAGTTCTTC	CASSSQTSGDNEQFF
TRBD1	TRBV12-3/TRBV12-4	few	15	TRBJ2-7	TGTGCCAGCAGCCACCTGGGGACAGGGGGATACGAGCAGTACTTC	CASSHLGTGGYEQYF
.	TRBV5-6	few	14	TRBJ2-1	TGTGCCAGCAGCTCACCAAGGGGGAGCAATGAGCAGTTCTTC	CASSSPRGSNEQFF
TRBD1	TRBV6-5	many	13	TRBJ2-7	TGTGCCAGCAGGCCGGGACAGGGCTACGAGCAGTACTTC	CASRPGQGYEQYF
.	TRBV29-1	.	13	TRBJ2-5	TGCAGCGCCGACCAGGGGATCCAAGAGACCCAGTACTTC	CSADQGIQETQYF
.	TRBV6-5	.	12	TRBJ1-3	TGTGCCTCAAGAACTTCTGGAAACACCATATATTTT	CASRTSGNTIYF
.	TRBV7-2	.	14	TRBJ2-1	TGTGCCAGCAGCCATGGGGGCGGGCGGAATGAGCAGTTCTTC	CASSHGGGRNEQFF
.	TRBV5-1	many	16	TRBJ2-2	TGCGCCAGCAGCTTGGCTTCGGGGGCAGTAGCCGGGGAGCTGTTTTTT	CASSLASGAVAGELFF
TRBD1	TRBV7-2	few	15	TRBJ2-3	TGTGCCAGCAGGGGATCAGGGGGCGTAACAGATACGCAGTATTTT	CASRGSGGVTDTQYF